The 11 T cell receptor beta chains below all came from one sample that was sequenced in a study of technical replicates of blood from a handful of donors. Repertoires were generated with immunoSEQ multiplex PCR, while TCRdb's copy carries only in-frame clones and drops some. Here the sample spans some 57,000 clones, approximately 89% being singletons. The specimen sequenced was PBMCs. The source is a human donor in good health. Some clones in this sample may be carry-over from other donors' samples.

This sequence joins TRBV7-2 and TRBJ1-6; the D is unclear. There are 15 residues in the CDR3. In germline, CDR1 is SGHTA, CDR2 FQGNSA. V was pared by 1 base and J by 3 bases, with 7 bases between. CDR3 protein: CASSLVGDYNSPLHF. The CDR3 DNA is TGTGCCAGCAGCTTAGTGGGAGACTATAATTCACCCCTCCACTTT.

The J gene is TRBJ2-1, the V gene TRBV4-1, with TRBD2 identical over 11 bases. V lost 0 bases and J lost 5; bases outside the gene matches: 3. The CDR3 spans 16 residues. Germline V gene data show CDR1 as MGHRA and CDR2 as YSYEKL. The CDR3, as DNA: TGCGCCAGCAGCCAAGATGAACTAGCGGGGGACAATGAGCAGTTCTTC. It translates to CASSQDELAGDNEQFF.

The chain has TRBV6-5 and TRBJ2-7, with D perhaps matching TRBD1 (5 bases). Germline loops: CDR1 MNHEY, CDR2 SVGAGI. Trimming took 6 bases from V and 3 from J, leaving 18 bases between them. The CDR3 extends over 15 amino acids. CDR3 sequence: CASRSDVAGNYEQYF. The CDR3 region has the DNA TGTGCCAGCAGGTCGGATGTGGCAGGGAACTACGAGCAGTACTTC.

The rearrangement links TRBV5-1 to TRBJ2-3; D is ambiguous. Germline V gives CDR1 SGHRS, CDR2 YFSETQ. The CDR3 spans 15 residues. Trimming stripped 0 bases from V and 0 bases from J, with 8 bases between. CDR3 residues: CASSLAFTSTDTQYF. CDR3 DNA sequence: TGCGCCAGCAGCTTGGCCTTCACTAGCACAGATACGCAGTATTTT.

This clone was found a few times. J is TRBJ2-2 and V is TRBV5-6; D is undetermined. Germline CDR1 and CDR2: SGHDT and YYEEEE. The length of the CDR3 is 16 residues. V was shortened by 0 bases and J by 4 bases, with 13 bases between the two germline ends. The CDR3 bases are TGTGCCAGCAGCTTGGATGTCGGGTTAAGCACCGGGGAGCTGTTTTTT. It encodes CASSLDVGLSTGELFF.

The chain couples TRBV30 to TRBJ2-7; 7 positions match TRBD2. The germline gives CDR1 GTSNPN, CDR2 SVGIG (reference sequence). The ends lost 8 bases at V and 4 bases at J; junction bases unmatched: 2. The CDR3 is made up of 10 amino acids. In DNA, the CDR3 is TGTGCCACCGGGAGGTACGAGCAGTACTTC. Its protein is CATGRYEQYF.

J is TRBJ2-1 and V is TRBV6-4; D unclear. Trimming stripped 2 bases from V and 3 bases from J, with 5 bases between. The CDR3 runs 13 residues. From germline, CDR1 is MRHNA and CDR2 SNTAGT. In DNA form, the CDR3 reads TGTGCCAGCAGTGACGCAGGCTACAATGAGCAGTTCTTC. This encodes CASSDAGYNEQFF.

This sequence joins TRBV6-1 and TRBJ2-5, with 11 bases matching TRBD2. Germline values: CDR1 MNHNS, CDR2 SASEGT. The trim removed 3 bases at V and 3 bases at J, leaving 3 bases unmatched. The CDR3 loop spans 15 amino acids. CDR3: CASSDPGLAEETQYF. CDR3 sequence (DNA): TGTGCCAGCAGTGACCCGGGACTAGCGGAAGAGACCCAGTACTTC.

The chain employs TRBV20-1 and TRBJ2-7; unclear D gene. The ends were cut back, 5 bases at V and 5 bases at J, with 10 bases in the middle. This CDR3 region has 11 residues. The V gene's germline CDR1 is DFQATT and CDR2 SNEGSKA (reference sequence). CDR3 bases: TGCAGTGCTTCAGGAACCGACGAGCAGTACTTC. Its translation: CSASGTDEQYF.

The chain uses TRBV19 and TRBJ1-5, with a weak D call TRBD1 (6 bases). V was cut by 8 bases and J by 0 bases, with 23 bases left in between. The CDR3 consists of 18 residues. Germline V gene lookup returns CDR1 LNHDA and CDR2 SQIVND (reference sequence). The CDR3 sequence is CASRHWTELSYSNQPQHF. The CDR3 nucleotides read TGTGCCAGTCGGCACTGGACAGAATTATCTTATAGCAATCAGCCCCAGCATTTT.

The chain joins TRBV7-2 to TRBJ2-5; 13 bases are shared with TRBD2. V gave up 1 base and J gave up 1 base; unmatched junction bases: 0. This CDR3 contains 16 residues. Germline V gives CDR1 SGHTA, CDR2 FQGNSA. CDR3 sequence (DNA): TGTGCCAGCAGCTTAGGACTAGCGGGGGGCCAAGAGACCCAGTACTTC. As protein: CASSLGLAGGQETQYF.